A single sample is the source of the 5 T cell receptor beta chains below, sequenced in a study of cytomegalovirus exposure and HLA in healthy donors. Both 60 Vbeta primers and 13 Jbeta primers went into the PCR. Clones were read by immunoSEQ multiplex PCR, and TCRdb kept only the in-frame ones, dropping some. In the table there are more than 100,000 clones, more than 70% of which are singletons. Sequencing used PBMCs. Receptors were obtained from a man between 50 and 59 years old in good health and CMV-seronegative.

This clone has only one observation. The chain couples TRBV28 to TRBJ1-2, with a weak D call TRBD1 (6 bases). CDR1 and CDR2 (germline): MDHEN, SYDVKM. The CDR3 contains 13 residues. Trimming shortened V by 8 bases and J by 7 bases, and 17 bases separated the two germline ends. The CDR3 reads CASLKGGATGYTF. CDR3 DNA: TGTGCCAGCCTCAAAGGGGGGGCCACTGGCTACACCTTC.

J is TRBJ2-7 and V is TRBV4-1, with D unresolved. The CDR3 loop spans 16 amino acids. V was shortened by 1 base and J by 0 bases, with 13 bases between the two germline ends. Germline V lookup: CDR1 MGHRA, CDR2 YSYEKL. The CDR3 DNA reads TGCGCCAGCAGCCAAGTTTCGGCGGCGAGCTCCTACGAGCAGTACTTC. This translates into CASSQVSAASSYEQYF.

V and J are TRBV28 and TRBJ2-1; the match to TRBD2 covers 10 bases. CDR1 and CDR2 from the germline V gene are MDHEN and SYDVKM. The CDR3 runs to 16 residues. Unmatched junction bases numbered 12, after V lost 6 bases and J lost 7 bases. CDR3 coding DNA: TGTGCCAGCAGCCTTTTAAGCGGGAGGGTCAAGAATGAGCAGTTCTTC. Protein: CASSLLSGRVKNEQFF. The full variable domain, in which reference TRBV28 and TRBJ2-1 provide the parts outside the CDR3, is DVKVTQSSRYLVKRTGEKVFLECVQDMDHENMFWYRQDPGLGLRLIYFSYDVKMKEKGDIPEGYSVSREKKERFSLILESASTNQTSMYLCASSLLSGRVKNEQFFGPGTRLTVL.

This clone is a singleton in its sample. The rearrangement joins TRBV29-1 to TRBJ1-5; tentative D call: TRBD1 (6 bases). The CDR3 covers 13 residues. Germline-derived CDR1 and CDR2 are SQVTM and ANQGSEA. With 5 bases removed from V and 1 base from J, the gap between germline ends came to 9 bases. In nucleotides, the CDR3 is TGCAGCGTTAGTGGGGGCAGCAATCAGCCCCAGCATTTT. Translation gives CSVSGGSNQPQHF.

This clone occurred a few times. The gene calls are TRBV6-5 and TRBJ1-3; 7 bases agree with TRBD1. V gave up 6 bases and J gave up 4 bases; unmatched junction bases: 9. Germline lookup yields CDR1 MNHEY and CDR2 SVGAGI. The CDR3 consists of 15 residues. The CDR3 sequence: CASRTDRDRGNTIYF. The CDR3 DNA follows: TGTGCCAGCAGGACTGACAGGGATAGAGGAAACACCATATATTTT.